A selection of T cell receptor beta chains follows, all from one sample in a study of cytomegalovirus exposure and HLA in healthy donors. Data came from immunoSEQ multiplex PCR; TCRdb stores just in-frame clones and leaves some out. Here the sample table reports some 140,000 clones. The sequenced material came from PBMCs. These receptors all come from a woman aged 60-75 years in good health and CMV-seronegative. Each CDR3 is given with its conserved first and last residue. The D gene is left open where the match is weak.

j_call d_call v_call cdr3_aa cdr3_nt
TRBJ2-2 TRBD1 TRBV9 CASSAEGQGVNTGELFF TGTGCCAGCAGCGCCGAGGGACAGGGTGTGAACACCGGGGAGCTGTTTTTT
TRBJ1-6 - TRBV9 CASSVAVYNSPLHF TGTGCCAGCAGCGTAGCGGTTTATAATTCACCCCTCCACTTT
TRBJ2-1 TRBD2 TRBV4-2 CASSQVRVRGFSYNEQFF TGTGCCAGCAGCCAAGTCAGGGTGCGGGGGTTTTCCTACAATGAGCAGTTCTTC
TRBJ2-5 TRBD1 TRBV6-5 CASSLMTGGETQYF TGTGCCAGCAGTTTAATGACAGGGGGGGAGACCCAGTACTTC
TRBJ2-1 - TRBV28 CASLSSLDNEQFF TGTGCCAGCTTAAGTAGCCTTGACAATGAGCAGTTCTTC
TRBJ2-5 TRBD2 TRBV10-3 CASGTSGKRQKQETQYF TGTGCCTCTGGGACTAGCGGGAAAAGACAAAAACAAGAGACCCAGTACTTC
TRBJ2-7 TRBD2 TRBV2 CASSVSGGTLVGEQYF TGTGCCAGCAGTGTCAGCGGGGGGACCCTTGTTGGCGAGCAGTACTTC
TRBJ1-3 - TRBV14 CASSQIAGGNTIYF TGTGCCAGCAGCCAAATAGCAGGGGGAAACACCATATATTTT
TRBJ1-4 - TRBV6-1 CASSAQTVYHEKLFF TGTGCCAGCAGTGCCCAGACAGTATATCATGAAAAACTGTTTTTT
TRBJ2-5 - TRBV7-3 CASGQSHQETQYF TGTGCCAGCGGACAGTCCCACCAAGAGACCCAGTACTTC
TRBJ1-6 TRBD1 TRBV28 CATVRDRDLSYNSPLHF TGTGCCACTGTCCGGGACAGGGATTTGTCCTATAATTCACCCCTCCACTTT
TRBJ1-1 TRBD1 TRBV15 CATSRDRAGGVWTEAFF TGTGCCACCAGCAGAGATCGAGCAGGGGGCGTTTGGACTGAAGCTTTCTTT
TRBJ2-1 TRBD2 TRBV4-2 CASSRSSGGSYNEQFF TGTGCCAGCAGCCGATCTTCTGGCGGGAGTTACAATGAGCAGTTCTTC
TRBJ2-1 - TRBV10-3 CATSEGLNEQFF TGTGCCACTTCCGAGGGCCTCAATGAGCAGTTCTTC
TRBJ1-1 - TRBV28 CASRGGGGAFF TGTGCCAGCAGGGGCGGCGGGGGAGCTTTCTTT
TRBJ2-2 - TRBV6-5 CASSYSHYRTGELFF TGTGCCAGCAGTTACTCTCACTACCGAACCGGGGAGCTGTTTTTT
TRBJ1-5 - TRBV28 CASSLYIGDSNQPQHF TGTGCCAGCAGCCTTTATATAGGGGATAGCAATCAGCCCCAGCATTTT
TRBJ2-2 TRBD1 TRBV4-1 CASSYPGQGVTGELFF TGCGCCAGCAGCTATCCGGGACAGGGTGTCACCGGGGAGCTGTTTTTT
TRBJ1-1 - TRBV6-6 CASSRPASNYLAFF TGTGCCAGCAGCCGCCCGGCGAGTAACTATTTGGCTTTCTTT
TRBJ2-7 - TRBV28 CASSFGTTTYEQYF TGTGCCAGCAGTTTTGGAACTACTACCTACGAGCAGTACTTC
TRBJ2-7 - TRBV7-2 CASSLPTAYEQYF TGTGCCAGCAGCTTACCGACAGCCTACGAGCAGTACTTC
TRBJ2-1 TRBD2 TRBV15 CATSRASGRSYNEQFF TGTGCCACCAGCAGAGCGAGCGGGAGGTCCTACAATGAGCAGTTCTTC
TRBJ2-2 TRBD1 TRBV30 CAWSDPGGGNTGELFF TGTGCCTGGAGTGACCCAGGGGGCGGGAACACCGGGGAGCTGTTTTTT
TRBJ2-1 TRBD2 TRBV25-1 CASSGSGGTNYNEQFF TGTGCCAGCAGTGGTAGCGGGGGCACCAACTACAATGAGCAGTTCTTC
TRBJ1-2 - TRBV19 CASSIQGQKTYGYTF TGTGCCAGTAGTATCCAGGGACAAAAAACGTATGGCTACACCTTC
TRBJ2-7 - TRBV28 CASSFYPGPPYEQYF TGTGCCAGCAGTTTTTATCCAGGGCCCCCCTACGAGCAGTACTTC
TRBJ1-1 TRBD1 TRBV5-1 CASSPQQGIPNTEAFF TGCGCCAGCAGCCCTCAACAGGGGATACCGAACACTGAAGCTTTCTTT
TRBJ2-3 TRBD2 TRBV5-1 CASSLLGSSGRTDTQYF TGCGCCAGCAGCCTCCTTGGGTCTAGCGGGAGGACAGATACGCAGTATTTT
TRBJ2-5 TRBD2 TRBV5-1 CASTVGGNRMETQYF TGCGCCAGCACAGTGGGGGGGAATCGTATGGAGACCCAGTACTTC
TRBJ1-2 TRBD1 TRBV27 CASSLDRRAGGNYGYTF TGTGCCAGCAGCCTGGACCGACGGGCAGGGGGCAACTATGGCTACACCTTC
TRBJ2-3 TRBD1 TRBV4-2 CASSQETGTGGGNTQYF TGTGCCAGCAGCCAAGAGACCGGGACAGGGGGAGGTAATACGCAGTATTTT
TRBJ2-5 - TRBV2 CASSELGVNQETQYF TGTGCCAGCAGTGAGTTAGGGGTTAACCAAGAGACCCAGTACTTC
TRBJ1-2 TRBD1 TRBV6-1 CASSERRVRDSPYGYTF TGTGCCAGCAGTGAACGGCGAGTCCGGGACAGCCCCTATGGCTACACCTTC
TRBJ2-7 - TRBV6-5 CATGFRAPPYEQYF TGTGCCACCGGATTCAGGGCCCCCCCCTACGAGCAGTACTTC
TRBJ2-5 - TRBV25-1 CASSESGSGPETQYF TGTGCCAGCAGTGAATCCGGTAGCGGCCCGGAGACCCAGTACTTC
TRBJ2-7 - TRBV28 CASRSTGTAEEQYF TGTGCCAGCAGATCGACGGGTACCGCGGAAGAGCAGTACTTC
TRBJ2-3 TRBD2 TRBV5-1 CASSLGLAGGPLVQYF TGCGCCAGCAGCTTGGGACTAGCGGGAGGGCCCCTGGTGCAGTATTTT
TRBJ1-3 - TRBV7-8 CASSLPGTGNTIYF TGTGCCAGCAGCTTACCGGGGACTGGAAACACCATATATTTT
TRBJ2-1 TRBD2 TRBV12-5 CASDGLAGGLRFF TGTGCTAGTGACGGACTAGCGGGAGGATTACGTTTCTTC
TRBJ1-1 - TRBV6-5 CASSRQERGTEAFF TGTGCCAGCAGTCGCCAGGAGAGGGGGACTGAAGCTTTCTTT
TRBJ1-5 TRBD1 TRBV7-2 CASSSDRGMGQPQHF TGTGCCAGCAGCTCGGACAGGGGCATGGGTCAGCCCCAGCATTTT
TRBJ2-1 - TRBV2 CASSVPDEQFF TGTGCCAGCAGTGTCCCGGATGAGCAGTTCTTC
TRBJ2-2 - TRBV23-1 CASSQSGVSANTGELFF TGCGCCAGCAGTCAATCGGGCGTTTCAGCGAACACCGGGGAGCTGTTTTTT
TRBJ2-3 TRBD1 TRBV2 CASSDQRQGSTDTQYF TGTGCCAGCAGTGACCAGCGACAGGGGAGCACAGATACGCAGTATTTT
TRBJ2-3 - TRBV7-3 CASSLGLDKDTQYF TGTGCCAGCAGCCTGGGGCTAGATAAAGATACGCAGTATTTT
TRBJ1-3 - TRBV19 CASSIPRGVGGNTIYF TGTGCCAGTAGTATCCCACGGGGAGTTGGTGGAAACACCATATATTTT
TRBJ2-7 - TRBV4-1 CASSHRLTGSYEQYF TGCGCCAGCAGCCATCGTTTGACTGGATCCTACGAGCAGTACTTC